The present TCR beta chain was sequenced within a study of blood T cell repertoires in COVID-19. On the study more broadly: Sources were T cells, B-cell-depleted T cells, or PBMCs; the material itself was cDNA or gDNA.

The CDR3 totals 12 residues. V was clipped by 3 bases and J by 11 bases, with 13 bases between them. For recovered donors of Cohort 3, there were two negative PCRs, clearance, or symptom resolution. Generated by immunoSEQ multiplex PCR, the TCRdb table keeps only in-frame clones and is missing some. The sample lists more than 250,000 clones, roughly 85% occurring once. Sequencing was performed on PBMCs or T cells enriched from blood (not recorded which). The chain uses TRBV12-3 or TRBV12-4 and TRBJ1-1; maybe TRBD1 (5 bases). The receptor was isolated from a man between 25 and 39 years old who had recovered from COVID-19. The CDR3 region has the DNA TGTGCCAGCAGTTTCCCCCGGGGGGGTGCTTTCTTT. Translated: CASSFPRGGAFF.